The present entry profiles one TCR beta chain with its context. Its specificity is not known. V was pared by 6 bases and J by 0 bases, with 12 bases between. The CDR3 runs 15 residues. The V gene's germline CDR1 is MNHEY and CDR2 SMNVEV (reference sequence). Data came from immunoSEQ multiplex PCR; TCRdb stores just in-frame clones and leaves some out. The sample lists about 69,000 clones, approximately 88% occurring once. The data originate from a study of Tregs in tolerant kidney transplant recipients. As for the study in general: Recipients received nonmyeloablative bone marrow transplants from related graft donors, with transient mixed chimerism. General observations from the study: Few patients were studied, so findings need validation in larger groups. Nucleotide sequences could not be compared across some patients' samples due to primer changes.

Thawed PBMCs were FACS-sorted into unstimulated CD4+CD25+CD127- regulatory T cells, CD4+CD25- non-regulatory cells, CD4 and CD8 cells. This receptor was obtained from a human donor who received a combined kidney and bone marrow transplant. The rearrangement uses TRBV27 and TRBJ1-5; D unclear. The specimen comprised CD4+ T cells from blood, sampled before the transplant. CDR3 coding DNA: TGTGCCAGCAGCCCCGCGAGGGATAGCAATCAGCCCCAGCATTTT. Translated: CASSPARDSNQPQHF.